This is a list of T cell receptor beta chains from one sample in a study of T cell responses to AZD1222 COVID-19 vaccine. Data came from immunoSEQ multiplex PCR; TCRdb stores just in-frame clones and leaves some out. The sample records about 85,000 clones, around 90% being singletons. This material consisted of peripheral blood, taken on day 0 of AZD1222 vaccination. Receptor source: an adult in good health. Each CDR3 is given with its conserved first and last residue. The D gene is left open where the match is weak. Some rows have no size entry. The others give once, few or many, or a class for an expanded clone.

TRBV2	-	-	14	TRBJ2-3	TGTGCCAGCAACTCCCAGGGGAGGACGGATACGCAGTATTTT	CASNSQGRTDTQYF
TRBV4-2	-	-	13	TRBJ1-2	TGTGCCAGCAGCCAAGAATCCTCCACGCCGGGCACCTTC	CASSQESSTPGTF
TRBV19	-	-	15	TRBJ1-5	TGTGCCAGCTTTCAGGACAGCGAAGATAATCAGCCCCAGCATTTT	CASFQDSEDNQPQHF
TRBV19	-	-	14	TRBJ1-2	TGTGCCAGTAGTATAGGAGACTTCACCTTTGGCTACACCTTC	CASSIGDFTFGYTF
TRBV18	-	once	17	TRBJ2-7	TGTGCCAGCTCACGACGCGGGGGCGCCCAAACCACCTACGAGCAGTACTTC	CASSRRGGAQTTYEQYF
TRBV12-3/TRBV12-4	-	-	12	TRBJ1-5	TGTGCCAGCAGCGACTTCAATCAGCCCCAGCATTTT	CASSDFNQPQHF
TRBV29-1	TRBD2	-	19	TRBJ2-4	TGCAGCGTTGAAGATCCGCTAGCGGGAGGAGGGGAGCGCAAAAACATTCAGTACTTC	CSVEDPLAGGGERKNIQYF
TRBV7-8	-	-	15	TRBJ1-6	TGTGCCAGCAGCTTGGCGAGGACAGCTAATTCACCCCTCCACTTT	CASSLARTANSPLHF
TRBV5-1	TRBD2	-	14	TRBJ2-7	TGCGCCAGCAGCTTGGGCGGGAGGGCCTACGAGCAGTACTTC	CASSLGGRAYEQYF
TRBV5-1	TRBD2	-	15	TRBJ2-7	TGCGCCAGCCGCATAGCGGGGGACCAATCCTACGAGCAGTACTTC	CASRIAGDQSYEQYF
TRBV11-3	TRBD1	few	14	TRBJ2-3	TGTGCCAGCAGCGCGGACAGGGCCACAGATACGCAGTATTTT	CASSADRATDTQYF
TRBV7-9	-	few	15	TRBJ2-1	TGTGCCAGCAGCTTAGGCAGGGACATTAGAAATGAGCAGTTCTTC	CASSLGRDIRNEQFF
TRBV3-1/TRBV3-2	-	-	14	TRBJ1-5	TGTGCCAGCAGCCAAACCAATTCGGCGGGGCCCCAGCATTTT	CASSQTNSAGPQHF
TRBV19	-	-	14	TRBJ2-5	TGTGCCAGTAGTCCCCGGACCCTGGGGGAGACCCAGTACTTC	CASSPRTLGETQYF
TRBV4-1	-	-	15	TRBJ1-1	TGCGCCAGCAGCCAAGATCCCCAGGGGAACACTGAAGCTTTCTTT	CASSQDPQGNTEAFF
TRBV9	TRBD2	-	16	TRBJ2-2	TGTGCCAGCAGCGCTACGACTAGCCCGAACACCGGGGAGCTGTTTTTT	CASSATTSPNTGELFF
TRBV6-5	-	-	14	TRBJ1-1	TGTGCCAGCAGCTTGGGTCTCGAACACACTGAAGCTTTCTTT	CASSLGLEHTEAFF
TRBV2	-	-	14	TRBJ2-3	TGTGCCAGCAGTGCCCGAGGGGGTACAGATACGCAGTATTTT	CASSARGGTDTQYF
TRBV30	-	-	14	TRBJ1-4	TGTGCCTGTCCCAGGGACAACTGGGATGAAAAACTGTTTTTT	CACPRDNWDEKLFF
TRBV6-2/TRBV6-3	TRBD2	-	16	TRBJ2-7	TGTGCCAGCAGTTACGGGGCGGGAGGGCGGTCCTACGAGCAGTACTTC	CASSYGAGGRSYEQYF
TRBV6-4	-	-	13	TRBJ2-7	TGTGCCAGCAGCCCCTGGCGTCGCGCCGAGCAGTACTTC	CASSPWRRAEQYF
TRBV27	-	-	16	TRBJ1-1	TGTGCCAGCAGTTTAATCGGGGGGCGATTGAACACTGAAGCTTTCTTT	CASSLIGGRLNTEAFF
TRBV19	-	-	15	TRBJ1-1	TGTGCCAGTACCAAACGACAGCGAACGAACACTGAAGCTTTCTTT	CASTKRQRTNTEAFF
TRBV6-5	-	-	14	TRBJ1-1	TGTGCCAGCAGTTCGGGGACTGTAAACACTGAAGCTTTCTTT	CASSSGTVNTEAFF
TRBV19	-	-	12	TRBJ1-2	TGTGCCAGTAGAGTCCTTGGGAGAACCTACACCTTC	CASRVLGRTYTF
TRBV6-5	-	-	14	TRBJ1-5	TGTGCCAGCAGTACAGGGAGGGGCAATCAGCCCCAGCATTTT	CASSTGRGNQPQHF
TRBV2	-	few	13	TRBJ1-5	TGTGCCAGCAGTGAGACAGCCCATCAGCCCCAGCATTTT	CASSETAHQPQHF
TRBV10-3	-	-	14	TRBJ2-5	TGTGCCATCAGTGAAGGGCAGTACCAAGAGACCCAGTACTTC	CAISEGQYQETQYF
TRBV5-1	-	-	15	TRBJ2-2	TGCGCCAGCAGCTTGGACAGTATTGTCGCCGGGGAGCTGTTTTTT	CASSLDSIVAGELFF
TRBV20-1	-	-	15	TRBJ1-1	TGCAGTGCTAGTGAGCTGGGGGCAGGGAACACTGAAGCTTTCTTT	CSASELGAGNTEAFF
TRBV14	TRBD2	-	18	TRBJ2-7	TGTGCCAGCAGCCGACTAGCGGGATTAGGAGGGAGCTCCTACGAGCAGTACTTC	CASSRLAGLGGSSYEQYF
TRBV6-5	TRBD1	once	15	TRBJ1-1	TGTGCCAGCAGTTCAACAGGGGCGGGGAACACTGAAGCTTTCTTT	CASSSTGAGNTEAFF
TRBV29-1	TRBD1	-	13	TRBJ1-2	TGCAGCGTTTCCGGGACAGGGAACTATGGCTACACCTTC	CSVSGTGNYGYTF
TRBV24-1	-	once	15	TRBJ2-7	TGTGCCACCAGTTCAAGAGGGACATCAAGCTACGAGCAGTACTTC	CATSSRGTSSYEQYF
TRBV5-1	TRBD2	-	16	TRBJ2-1	TGCGCCAGCAGCTTGGTACTAGCGGGAGGGTACAATGAGCAGTTCTTC	CASSLVLAGGYNEQFF
TRBV5-4	-	-	11	TRBJ2-7	TGTGCCAGCGGATCAGGGTCAGAGCAGTACTTC	CASGSGSEQYF
TRBV12-3/TRBV12-4	-	-	13	TRBJ1-4	TGTGCCAGCAGTTTGACAGTGTGGGAAAAACTGTTTTTT	CASSLTVWEKLFF
TRBV7-2	-	-	15	TRBJ1-1	TGTGCCAGCAGCTTAGCTGATGGCCCGGGGACCCGAGCTTTCTTT	CASSLADGPGTRAFF
TRBV2	-	few	13	TRBJ2-7	TGTGCCAGCAGTGACGGGGACACCTACGAGCAGTACTTC	CASSDGDTYEQYF
TRBV29-1	-	-	10	TRBJ1-1	TGCAGCGGCGGGGGCACTGAAGCTTTCTTT	CSGGGTEAFF
TRBV7-2	TRBD2	-	17	TRBJ2-3	TGTGCCAGCAGCTTAGTTCCTAGCGGGAGGGTGGGAGATACGCAGTATTTT	CASSLVPSGRVGDTQYF
TRBV12-3/TRBV12-4	-	-	11	TRBJ1-1	TGTGCCAGCAGTTTAGTAGGGAGTGCTTTCTTT	CASSLVGSAFF
TRBV27	-	-	14	TRBJ1-5	TGTGCCAGCGCTCGGTGGACCGAAGGTCAGCCCCAGCATTTT	CASARWTEGQPQHF
TRBV3-1/TRBV3-2	TRBD2	-	14	TRBJ2-1	TGTGCCAGCAGCCGACTAGCGGGAAGGAATGAGCAGTTCTTC	CASSRLAGRNEQFF
TRBV7-9	-	-	12	TRBJ2-1	TGTGCCAGCAGCCGCGACTACAATGAGCAGTTCTTC	CASSRDYNEQFF
TRBV20-1	-	-	11	TRBJ2-4	TGCAGTGCTAGAGGTGGCCTCGTTCAGTACTTC	CSARGGLVQYF
TRBV4-1	-	few	15	TRBJ2-2	TGCGCCAGCAGCCAAGAGGGGCGAGACACCGGGGAGCTGTTTTTT	CASSQEGRDTGELFF
TRBV6-6	TRBD2	-	18	TRBJ2-2	TGTGCCAGCAGTCCGAGCGAGGGGGGACTAGCGTTAACCGGGGAGCTGTTTTTT	CASSPSEGGLALTGELFF
TRBV19	TRBD1	-	15	TRBJ1-1	TGTGCCAGTAGTACTTCCGACAGGGGGAACACTGAAGCTTTCTTT	CASSTSDRGNTEAFF
TRBV28	-	few	15	TRBJ1-3	TGTGCCAGCAGTGTTACGGCCGGGAATGGAAACACCATATATTTT	CASSVTAGNGNTIYF
TRBV6-2/TRBV6-3	-	-	15	TRBJ1-1	TGTGCCAGCAGTTACGTTTGGGAGGGGAACACTGAAGCTTTCTTT	CASSYVWEGNTEAFF
TRBV11-3	TRBD2	-	16	TRBJ2-7	TGTGCCAGCAGCCTCCGGACTAGCGGGAGCCTGGGCGAGCAGTACTTC	CASSLRTSGSLGEQYF
TRBV2	-	-	13	TRBJ1-5	TGTGCCAGCAAATGGGACCACAATCAGCCCCAGCATTTT	CASKWDHNQPQHF